This record concerns one TCR beta chain sequence. Its target is unknown. The sample belongs to a study of T cells after yellow fever vaccination. Study results and caveats: Reappearing after the booster were most of the clones from primary vaccination (around 96% CD4, approximately 85% CD8).

It was through 5'RACE template switching that TCR cDNA was made, with a universal primer site and UMIs added. TCRdb processed the 5' RACE reads anew with MiXCR; each CDR3 protein has one entry. The sample yields hundreds of thousands of distinct CDR3 sequences, approximately 9% seen once. The CDR3 runs to 17 residues. V gave up 0 bases and J gave up 2 bases; unmatched junction bases: 7. Germline V gene sequence: CDR1 MNHEY, CDR2 SVGAGI. Sequencing used PBMCs, obtained on the day of the first yellow fever vaccination. This clonotype originated in a man aged 18-30 years who received the YFV17D yellow fever vaccine. This chain links TRBV6-5 with TRBJ2-5; 9 nucleotides align to TRBD1. CDR3 protein: CASSYSIPGQGQETQYF. CDR3 bases: TGTGCCAGCAGTTACTCAATCCCGGGACAGGGTCAAGAGACCCAGTACTTC.